This T cell receptor (beta chain) was captured by sequencing in a study of graft-versus-host responses after intestinal transplantation. Comment on this clone: Its target is not known.

Method: immunoSEQ multiplex PCR; TCRdb's copy keeps in-frame clones and lacks some. Among around 100,000 clones, approximately 84% were seen once, and the ten largest hold roughly 0.9%. The CDR3 is made up of 12 amino acids. V lost 4 bases, J lost 4 bases, and 7 bases lay in between. CDR1 is LNHDA and CDR2 is SQIVND in the germline V gene (reference sequence). This TCR was recovered from a human donor who received an intestinal transplant. The starting material was unstimulated CD4+ T cells sorted from spleen or lymph node cells, obtained before intestinal transplant. The chain combines TRBV19 with TRBJ2-5; D may be TRBD1 (5 bases). The CDR3 protein is CASSTQGETQYF. The CDR3 DNA reads TGTGCCAGTAGTACCCAGGGAGAGACCCAGTACTTC.